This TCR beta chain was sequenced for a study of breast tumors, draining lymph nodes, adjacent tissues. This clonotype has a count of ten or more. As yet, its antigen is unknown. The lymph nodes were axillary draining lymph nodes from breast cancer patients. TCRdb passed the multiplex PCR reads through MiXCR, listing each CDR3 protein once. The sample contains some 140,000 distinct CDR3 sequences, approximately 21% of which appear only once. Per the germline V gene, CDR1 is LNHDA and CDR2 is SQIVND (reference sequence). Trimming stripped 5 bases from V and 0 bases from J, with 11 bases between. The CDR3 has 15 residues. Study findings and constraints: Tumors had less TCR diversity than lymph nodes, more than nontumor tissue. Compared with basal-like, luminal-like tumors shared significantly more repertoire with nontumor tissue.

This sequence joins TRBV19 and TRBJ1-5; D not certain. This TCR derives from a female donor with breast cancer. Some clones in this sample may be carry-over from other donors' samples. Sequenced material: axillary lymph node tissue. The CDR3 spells CASSLRLYSNQPQHF. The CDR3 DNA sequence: TGTGCCAGTAGTCTTAGGCTATATAGCAATCAGCCCCAGCATTTT.